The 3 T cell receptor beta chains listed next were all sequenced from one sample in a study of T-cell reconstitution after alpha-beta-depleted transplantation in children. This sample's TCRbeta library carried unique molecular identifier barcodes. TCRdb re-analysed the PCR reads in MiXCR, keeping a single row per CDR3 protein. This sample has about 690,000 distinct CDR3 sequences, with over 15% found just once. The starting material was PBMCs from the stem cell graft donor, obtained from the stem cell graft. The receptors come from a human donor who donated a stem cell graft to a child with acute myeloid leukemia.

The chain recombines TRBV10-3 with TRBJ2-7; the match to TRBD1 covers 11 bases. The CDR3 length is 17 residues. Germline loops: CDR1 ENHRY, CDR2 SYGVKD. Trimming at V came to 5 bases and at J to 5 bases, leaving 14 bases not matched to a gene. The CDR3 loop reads CAISKYAGQGEANEQYV. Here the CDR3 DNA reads TGTGCCATCAGTAAATACGCGGGACAGGGGGAAGCGAACGAGCAGTACGTC.

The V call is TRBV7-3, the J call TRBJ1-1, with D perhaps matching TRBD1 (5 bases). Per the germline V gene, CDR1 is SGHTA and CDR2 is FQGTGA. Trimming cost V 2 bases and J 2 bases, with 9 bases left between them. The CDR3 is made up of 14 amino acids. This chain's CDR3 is CASSLGGDNTEAFF. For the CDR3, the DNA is TGTGCCAGCAGCTTAGGGGGAGACAACACTGAAGCTTTCTTT.

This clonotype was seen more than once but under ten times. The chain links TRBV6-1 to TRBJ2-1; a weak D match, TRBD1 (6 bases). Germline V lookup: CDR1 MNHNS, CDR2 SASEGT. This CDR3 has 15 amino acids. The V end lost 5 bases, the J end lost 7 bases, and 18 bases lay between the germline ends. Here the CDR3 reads CASSPDRLGWNEQFF. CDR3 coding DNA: TGTGCCAGCAGTCCAGACAGGCTAGGCTGGAATGAGCAGTTCTTC.